This TCR beta chain was recorded in a study of shared clonotypes between healthy human individuals. CDR3 size: 15 residues. Germline lookup yields CDR1 MNHNS and CDR2 SASEGT. V dropped 7 bases and J dropped 4; count of bases not matched to a gene: 8. Only in-frame clones appear in the TCRdb table, and some are missing; sequencing was by immunoSEQ multiplex PCR. The table lists more than 400,000 clones, 90% to 96% of them singletons. The TCR originated in a woman aged 25 to 45 in good health. This chain uses TRBV6-1 with TRBJ2-2, with TRBD2 identical over 8 bases. The sequenced sample consisted of naive CD4+ T cells sorted from blood. Documented subset: CD45RA+ positively selected. CDR3 DNA: TGTGCCAGCACTCTGATAGCGGGAAGCACCGGGGAGCTGTTTTTT. It translates to CASTLIAGSTGELFF.